Each of the 24 T cell receptor beta chains below was sequenced from the same sample in a study of blood T cells in healthy people across ages. A J-beta primer mix and a sample-barcoded 5' primer were used in a second PCR of about 7 to 12 cycles. One entry per CDR3 protein, called by TCRdb with MiXCR from the 5' RACE reads. The sample holds fewer than 800,000 distinct CDR3 sequences, approximately 49% seen once. Sequenced input: blood. The source of these receptors is a woman in her sixties in good health.

This clonotype was observed a few times. The rearrangement links TRBV20-1 to TRBJ1-1, with TRBD1 as a possible D gene (6 bases). From germline, CDR1 is DFQATT and CDR2 SNEGSKA (reference sequence). This CDR3 spans 13 amino acids. V lost 0 bases, J lost 3 bases, and 8 bases lay in between. CDR3: CSARESGDTEAFF. The CDR3 DNA follows: TGCAGTGCTAGAGAATCAGGGGACACTGAAGCTTTCTTT.

This clonotype came up a few times. V is TRBV29-1 and J is TRBJ2-1, with TRBD2 matching over 12 bases. CDR1 is SQVTM, CDR2 ANQGSEA, per germline. V dropped 0 bases and J dropped 4; count of bases not matched to a gene: 4. CDR3 size: 16 residues. CDR3 nucleotide sequence: TGCAGCGTTGAAGATGCTAGCGGGGGGGATTACAATGAGCAGTTCTTC. This encodes CSVEDASGGDYNEQFF.

The chain carries TRBV7-3 and TRBJ1-1, with 8 bases aligning to TRBD1. V shed 5 bases, J shed 1 base, and the junction held 12 bases outside the gene matches. This CDR3 comprises 17 residues. Germline V gives CDR1 SGHTA, CDR2 FQGTGA. CDR3 region: CASSPYFPGQGNTEAFF. The CDR3 DNA sequence: TGTGCCAGCAGCCCCTATTTTCCTGGACAGGGGAACACTGAAGCTTTCTTT.

The chain uses TRBV4-2 and TRBJ2-7, with TRBD2 matching 10 bases. The J call may be incorrect, as the DNA end agrees better with TRBJ2-4. Germline V gene data show CDR1 as LGHNA and CDR2 as YNFKEQ. This CDR3 spans 14 amino acids. CDR3 protein: CASSQLAGENIQYF. The CDR3 bases are TGTGCCAGCAGCCAACTAGCGGGGGAAAACATTCAGTACTTC.

This clonotype was observed a handful of times. The V and J genes are TRBV7-2 and TRBJ2-3; 7 positions match TRBD2. CDR1 and CDR2 (germline): SGHTA, FQGNSA. The CDR3 is 16 amino acids. V trimming: 5 bases; J trimming: 1 base; junction bases outside the gene matches: 9. CDR3 sequence reads: CASSPGSGVGTDTQYF. The CDR3 DNA is TGTGCCAGCAGCCCCGGGAGCGGGGTGGGCACAGATACGCAGTATTTT.

The chain couples TRBV29-1 to TRBJ2-1; either TRBD1 or TRBD2 may fit D (5 bases each). V was cut by 7 bases and J by 5 bases, with 18 bases left in between. Germline values: CDR1 SQVTM, CDR2 ANQGSEA. CDR3 size: 14 residues. CDR3 DNA: TGCAGCGCAACTGGGGGATCGGGAAACAATGAGCAGTTCTTC. It encodes CSATGGSGNNEQFF.

In this sample, this clonotype turned up a few times. V usage is TRBV20-1 and J usage is TRBJ1-1; 9 nucleotides line up with TRBD1. V dropped 6 bases and J dropped 4; count of bases not matched to a gene: 6. The CDR3 is 13 residues long. Germline lookup yields CDR1 DFQATT and CDR2 SNEGSKA (reference sequence). CDR3 in DNA: TGCAGTGCGGACAGGGGACCGGGCACTGAAGCTTTCTTT. This codes for CSADRGPGTEAFF.

The chain uses TRBV20-1 and TRBJ2-5, with D unresolved. The CDR3 has 11 amino acids. Germline V CDR1 and CDR2: DFQATT, SNEGSKA (reference sequence). Between the trimmed V and J ends, which lost 4 bases and 11 bases, there was a span of 14 bases. The chain's CDR3 is CSANRKNEQYF. CDR3 DNA sequence: TGCAGTGCTAACCGGAAGAATGAGCAGTACTTC.

This clonotype was seen ten or more times. The V gene is TRBV24-1, the J gene TRBJ2-1, with D possibly TRBD1 on 6 matching bases. Per germline, CDR1 KGHDR and CDR2 SFDVKD. V was trimmed by 0 bases and J by 4 bases, leaving 6 bases between them. CDR3 length: 14 amino acids. The CDR3 protein is CATSDLGQYNEQFF. As DNA, the CDR3 is TGTGCCACCAGTGATTTGGGACAGTACAATGAGCAGTTCTTC.

V gene TRBV7-2 combines with J gene TRBJ2-3; 11 bases map to TRBD2. The trim removed 8 bases at V and 0 bases at J, leaving 4 bases unmatched. Germline V gene data show CDR1 as SGHTA and CDR2 as FQGNSA. The CDR3 is 15 residues long. As DNA, the CDR3 is TGTGCCAGCTCTAGCGGGGGGATTAGCACAGATACGCAGTATTTT. Protein: CASSSGGISTDTQYF.

This clonotype was recorded only once. The rearrangement links TRBV18 to TRBJ2-1; perhaps D is TRBD1 or TRBD2 (5 bases each). The germline gives CDR1 KGHSH, CDR2 LQKENI. The CDR3 length is 12 residues. With 4 bases removed from V and 7 bases from J, the gap between germline ends came to 8 bases. For the CDR3, the DNA is TGTGCCAGCTCACGGGACCTAAATGAGCAGTTCTTC. It yields the protein CASSRDLNEQFF.

The chain links TRBV10-3 to TRBJ2-5; 8 nucleotides match TRBD1. The tail of the sequence fits TRBJ2-7 better, so the J call may be wrong. The CDR3 loop spans 14 amino acids. CDR1 is ENHRY and CDR2 is SYGVKD in the germline V gene. The CDR3, as DNA: TGTGCCATCAGTGAACGGACAGGGCTGTACGAGCAGTACTTC. Its translation: CAISERTGLYEQYF.

The chain links TRBV20-1 to TRBJ2-5, with 8 nucleotides matching TRBD1. CDR3 length equals 15 residues. After removal of 4 bases from V and 4 bases from J, the junction contained 11 bases not matched to a gene. Germline values: CDR1 DFQATT, CDR2 SNEGSKA (reference sequence). In nucleotides, the CDR3 is TGCAGTGCTACTCACCCGAACACAGGGGGAGAGACCCAGTACTTC. Protein sequence: CSATHPNTGGETQYF.

The chain couples TRBV20-1 to TRBJ2-4; D is tentatively TRBD1 or TRBD2 (5 bases each). Trimming cost V 3 bases and J 3 bases, with 18 bases left between them. Germline CDR1 reads DFQATT; CDR2 reads SNEGSKA (reference sequence). The CDR3 runs 16 residues. The CDR3 nucleotides read TGCAGTGCTAGTGAAAGGGGACGAGACCTCAAAAACATTCAGTACTTC. It is translated as CSASERGRDLKNIQYF.

The CDR3 protein is CSARDWLAKNIQYF. The CDR3 DNA is TGCAGTGCTAGAGATTGGCTAGCCAAAAACATTCAGTACTTC. The J gene is TRBJ2-4, the V gene TRBV20-1; D uncertain. Germline CDR1 reads DFQATT; CDR2 reads SNEGSKA (reference sequence). This CDR3 spans 14 amino acids. Trimming took off 0 bases at V and 0 bases at J, with 6 bases between the two ends.

The chain has TRBV28 and TRBJ2-3, with 12 bases that match TRBD2. The trim removed 7 bases at V and 0 bases at J, leaving 8 bases unmatched. The germline gives CDR1 MDHEN, CDR2 SYDVKM. The CDR3 runs 17 residues. The CDR3 nucleotides are TGTGCCAGCACCTCTCGGACTAGCGGGACTAGCACAGATACGCAGTATTTT. Translating it yields CASTSRTSGTSTDTQYF.

The chain joins TRBV27 to TRBJ2-5; 7 bases fit TRBD1. Per the germline V gene, CDR1 is MNHEY and CDR2 is SMNVEV (reference sequence). The CDR3 sequence is 15 residues long. The J segment lost 5 bases and the V segment lost 6 bases, leaving 12 bases of the junction unmatched. CDR3 sequence reads: CASSQRGLGGETQYF. The CDR3 nucleotides read TGTGCCAGCAGCCAAAGGGGGCTTGGTGGGGAGACCCAGTACTTC.

This chain uses TRBV6-2 or TRBV6-3 with TRBJ2-7; 9 bases fit TRBD1. The J segment lost 1 base and the V segment lost 4 bases, leaving 17 bases of the junction unmatched. Germline V CDR1 and CDR2: MNHEY, SVGEGT. The CDR3 covers 19 residues. The CDR3 sequence is CASSSYRDRAATYSYEQYF. CDR3 DNA: TGTGCCAGCAGTTCCTACCGGGACAGGGCAGCTACTTATTCCTACGAGCAGTACTTC.

J is TRBJ1-5 and V is TRBV21-1. TRBV21-1 is shown as a pseudogene. This CDR3 has 15 residues. CDR3 residues: CASPRGRASNQPQHF. The CDR3 region has the DNA TGTGCCAGCCCCAGGGGGAGGGCGAGCAATCAGCCCCAGCATTTT.

This clonotype showed up many times. The genes are TRBV5-1 and TRBJ2-1; possibly TRBD2 for D (6 bases). CDR1 and CDR2 from the germline V gene are SGHRS and YFSETQ. This CDR3 is built from 15 residues. Trimming removed 0 bases from V and 0 bases from J, with 7 bases in between. The CDR3 nucleotides are TGCGCCAGCAGCTTGGTGGGGGGCTCCTACAATGAGCAGTTCTTC. Translating gives CASSLVGGSYNEQFF. Supplemented by reference TRBV5-1 and TRBJ2-1, the full variable domain reads KAGVTQTPRYLIKTRGQQVTLSCSPISGHRSVSWYQQTPGQGLQFLFEYFSETQRNKGNFPGRFSGRQFSNSRSEMNVSTLELGDSALYLCASSLVGGSYNEQFFGPGTRLTVL.

The V gene is TRBV12-3 or TRBV12-4, the J gene TRBJ2-4; D is possibly TRBD1 or TRBD2 (7 bases each). This CDR3 contains 15 residues. The germline V and J ends were trimmed by 10 bases and 3 bases, with 19 bases remaining between them. The CDR3 sequence: CANTGQAGDKNIQYF. DNA for the CDR3: TGTGCCAACACTGGACAGGCGGGGGACAAAAACATTCAGTACTTC.

The V and J genes are TRBV7-3 and TRBJ2-3; the D gene could be TRBD1 or TRBD2 (5 bases each). Germline lookup yields CDR1 SGHTA and CDR2 FQGTGA. The CDR3 totals 15 residues. V was shortened by 6 bases and J by 1 base, with 14 bases between the two germline ends. CDR3 in amino acids: CASSIGAGRTDTQYF. CDR3 DNA: TGTGCCAGCAGTATTGGGGCGGGCCGCACAGATACGCAGTATTTT.

For this clonotype: This may be a read error, as it is one base from a much larger clone. In DNA, the CDR3 is TGCAGCTTAGCAAGCGGGCGCAATGAGCGGTTCTTC. Protein product: CSLASGRNERFF. The V gene is TRBV29-1, the J gene TRBJ2-1, with TRBD2 as a possible D gene (6 bases). Per the germline V gene, CDR1 is SQVTM and CDR2 is ANQGSEA. CDR3 size: 12 residues.

The chain recombines TRBV7-2 with TRBJ2-1, with TRBD2 matching 11 bases. Germline V CDR1 and CDR2: SGHTA, FQGNSA. Unmatched junction bases numbered 1, after V lost 3 bases and J lost 6 bases. The CDR3 runs to 14 residues. CDR3 sequence: CASSFTSGSNEQFF. CDR3 nucleotides: TGTGCCAGCAGCTTTACTAGCGGGAGCAATGAGCAGTTCTTC.